One and the same sample provided the 6 T cell receptor beta chains below, sequenced in a study of cytomegalovirus exposure and HLA in healthy donors. TCRdb's table, derived via immunoSEQ multiplex PCR, lists solely in-frame clones and lacks some. This table holds about 43,000 clones, 80% to 95% found once. Sequencing input: PBMCs. These receptor sequences come from a man in his late teens or twenties in good health and CMV-seronegative.

The V and J genes are TRBV6-5 and TRBJ2-5; 7 positions agree with TRBD1. After removal of 2 bases from V and 2 bases from J, the junction contained 2 bases not matched to a gene. The CDR3 consists of 14 residues. Germline lookup yields CDR1 MNHEY and CDR2 SVGAGI. The CDR3 loop reads CASSYRDSQETQYF. The CDR3 DNA reads TGTGCCAGCAGTTACCGGGACAGTCAAGAGACCCAGTACTTC.

The chain recombines TRBV5-3 with TRBJ2-1, with 8 bases that match TRBD2. TRBV5-3 is an ORF, and what it does is uncertain. CDR3 size: 13 residues. The V and J ends lost 10 bases and 2 bases, in that order; junction bases with no gene match: 5. CDR3 DNA sequence: TGTGCCGCCACTAGCGGTCCCTACAATGAGCAGTTCTTC. It translates to CAATSGPYNEQFF.

This clone was detected only once. The chain joins TRBV4-3 to TRBJ1-1; D is unclear. The CDR3 sequence is 14 residues long. V lost 0 bases to trimming and J lost 2 bases, with 7 bases between them. CDR1 and CDR2 (germline): LGHNA, YSLEER. CDR3 in amino acids: CASSQDPINTEAFF. The DNA for the CDR3 is TGCGCCAGCAGCCAAGACCCTATCAACACTGAAGCTTTCTTT.

The gene calls are TRBV6-5 and TRBJ2-3, with D possibly TRBD1 on 5 matching bases. V gave up 7 bases and J gave up 6 bases, with 17 bases separating them. Germline assignment: CDR1 MNHEY and CDR2 SVGAGI. The CDR3 spans 14 residues. CDR3 bases: TGTGCCAGCAAATGGAGCAGGGATACGGATACGCAGTATTTT. Protein sequence: CASKWSRDTDTQYF.

The V and J genes are TRBV15 and TRBJ2-1; weak D call: TRBD1 (6 bases). The germline V and J ends were trimmed by 1 base and 4 bases, with 14 bases remaining between them. CDR1 is LNHNV and CDR2 is YYDKDF in the germline V gene (reference sequence). This CDR3 is built from 16 residues. The CDR3 sequence: CATSRGGDTFYNEQFF. CDR3 coding DNA: TGTGCCACCAGCAGAGGAGGGGACACCTTTTACAATGAGCAGTTCTTC.

The chain is built from TRBV27 and TRBJ2-5; tentative D call: TRBD1 (5 bases). This CDR3 is 13 amino acids long. Germline assignment: CDR1 MNHEY and CDR2 SMNVEV (reference sequence). The germline V and J ends were trimmed by 3 bases and 5 bases, with 10 bases remaining between them. In DNA, the CDR3 is TGTGCCAGCAGTTTGGTGGGGCTCGAGACCCAGTACTTC. Protein: CASSLVGLETQYF.